Following are 28 T cell receptor beta chains from one sample sequenced in a study of PD-L1 blockade in urothelial cancer (TCRdb year 2017). Libraries came from the immunoSEQ multiplex PCR assay. Drawn from immuneACCESS, this table holds only the in-frame rearrangements with V and J called that TCRdb kept. Clones are partly lost; checked studies trace under half to an unresolved V gene and leave the rest unexplained. The sample data list tens of thousands of clones, and 91% of these were observed just once. The ten biggest clones cover roughly 12% of the sample. The time point label, read with the paper, signifies: peripheral blood 6 weeks after treatment start. Source: PBMCs, taken around atezolizumab (anti-PD-L1) treatment. The receptors come from an older woman with urothelial cancer.

The rearrangement links TRBV18 to TRBJ1-3, with D unresolved. From germline, CDR1 is KGHSH and CDR2 LQKENI. The CDR3 has 16 amino acids. V lost 2 bases and J 0 bases, leaving 11 bases between the germline ends. CDR3 DNA sequence: TGTGCCAGCTCACCATGGGGAGGCAACTCTGGAAACACCATATATTTT. Amino acid sequence: CASSPWGGNSGNTIYF.

This chain uses TRBV2 with TRBJ1-1; no clear D. Trimming removed 2 bases from V and 1 base from J, with 5 bases in between. Germline CDR1 reads SNHLY; CDR2 reads FYNNEI. The CDR3 contains 13 residues. The DNA of the CDR3 is TGTGCCAGCAGTGAATCCAGGAACACTGAAGCTTTCTTT. Its translation: CASSESRNTEAFF.

CDR3 amino acids: CASSIKFLGQKTNYGYTF. For the CDR3, the DNA is TGTGCCAGCAGCATTAAGTTTTTGGGACAGAAGACTAACTATGGCTACACCTTC. The V gene is TRBV7-8, the J gene TRBJ1-2, with 7 bases aligning to TRBD1. V shed 5 bases and J 0 bases; nucleotides not matched to a gene: 15. The CDR3 runs to 18 residues. Germline CDR1 and CDR2: SGHVS and FQNEAQ.

The V gene is TRBV6-5, the J gene TRBJ2-5; D gene unclear. The V gene lost 6 bases and the J gene lost 5 bases, with 13 bases spanning the gap. There are 13 residues in the CDR3. Looked up from germline, CDR1 is MNHEY and CDR2 is SVGAGI. CDR3 protein: CASRRLPVETQYF. The CDR3 bases are TGTGCCAGCAGACGACTGCCGGTGGAGACCCAGTACTTC.

This clone was observed a single time. V usage is TRBV9 and J usage is TRBJ2-3, with 9 bases matching TRBD2. J lost 4 bases, V lost 0 bases, and 15 bases had no gene match. This CDR3 spans 19 amino acids. The germline gives CDR1 SGDLS, CDR2 YYNGEE. Here the CDR3 reads CASSVDLTWRGGVSDTQYF. CDR3 coding DNA: TGTGCCAGCAGCGTAGACCTGACCTGGCGGGGGGGCGTGTCAGATACGCAGTATTTT.

The chain joins TRBV19 to TRBJ1-5, with D possibly being TRBD1 (5 bases). The CDR3 has 15 residues. Germline V CDR1 and CDR2: LNHDA, SQIVND (reference sequence). V was pared by 5 bases and J by 4 bases, with 15 bases between. CDR3 loop: CASSLVPGLNQPQHF. In nucleotides, the CDR3 is TGTGCCAGTAGTCTCGTCCCAGGGCTGAATCAGCCCCAGCATTTT.

The gene calls are TRBV9 and TRBJ2-3; tentatively, D is TRBD2 (6 bases). Germline V lookup: CDR1 SGDLS, CDR2 YYNGEE. The V gene lost 0 bases and the J gene lost 3 bases, with 17 bases spanning the gap. This CDR3 is 17 amino acids long. The CDR3 region is CASSVGVGTRGTDTQYF. The CDR3 region has the DNA TGTGCCAGCAGCGTAGGGGTCGGGACCCGGGGGACAGATACGCAGTATTTT.

The chain employs TRBV27 and TRBJ2-7; no definite D call. Germline V gene lookup returns CDR1 MNHEY and CDR2 SMNVEV (reference sequence). The CDR3 loop spans 15 amino acids. V was clipped by 4 bases and J by 0 bases, with 13 bases between them. In DNA, the CDR3 is TGTGCCAGCAGTTATTCTGAGTACAGCTCCTACGAGCAGTACTTC. Translating gives CASSYSEYSSYEQYF.

The V gene is TRBV28, the J gene TRBJ2-7, with 14 bases lining up with TRBD2. V was pared by 5 bases and J by 5 bases, with 23 bases of the junction left unmatched. The germline CDR1 and CDR2 sequences are MDHEN and SYDVKM. This CDR3 comprises 21 residues. The CDR3 DNA reads as TGTGCCAGCAGTACCCGACTAGCGGGAGGGCCAAGGAGAGTATTGAGCCACGAGCAGTACTTC. This gives the protein CASSTRLAGGPRRVLSHEQYF.

The genes are TRBV6-1 and TRBJ2-6, with a possible D match to TRBD1 (6 bases). Germline CDR1 reads MNHNS; CDR2 reads SASEGT. V was shortened by 11 bases and J by 0 bases, with 8 bases between the two germline ends. The CDR3 contains 13 residues. In nucleotides, the CDR3 is TGTGCCGAAGGGGGCTCTGGGGCCAACGTCCTGACTTTC. Translation gives CAEGGSGANVLTF.

V usage is TRBV7-8 and J usage is TRBJ2-7; D uncertain. Per the germline V gene, CDR1 is SGHVS and CDR2 is FQNEAQ. V was cut by 1 base and J by 3 bases, with 10 bases left in between. This CDR3 region has 14 residues. CDR3: CASSLGGFNYEQYF. In nucleotides, the CDR3 is TGTGCCAGCAGCTTAGGCGGCTTCAACTACGAGCAGTACTTC.

CDR3 nucleotides: TGTGCCAGCAGTCAGAGGAGATACAATGAGCAGTTCTTC. Translated: CASSQRRYNEQFF. The gene calls are TRBV2 and TRBJ2-1; D is unclear. The CDR3 runs to 13 residues. Germline V gene sequence: CDR1 SNHLY, CDR2 FYNNEI. Trimming pared 5 bases from V and 4 bases from J, leaving 9 bases between.

The CDR3: CASSYTSGGQSEKLFF. CDR3 in DNA: TGTGCCAGCAGCTACACGTCGGGGGGCCAGAGTGAAAAACTGTTTTTT. This chain uses TRBV9 with TRBJ1-4, with D possibly matching TRBD1 (6 bases). V was trimmed by 4 bases and J by 7 bases, leaving 20 bases between them. The V gene's germline CDR1 is SGDLS and CDR2 YYNGEE. The CDR3 is 16 amino acids.

This chain joins TRBV7-9 and TRBJ1-4, with 9 positions matching TRBD1. With V trimmed by 5 bases and J by 8 bases, 6 bases remained unmatched. Germline CDR1 reads SEHNR; CDR2 reads FQNEAQ (reference sequence). This CDR3 contains 14 residues. The CDR3 loop reads CASSDGTGIEKLFF. The CDR3 DNA follows: TGTGCCAGCAGCGATGGGACAGGGATAGAAAAACTGTTTTTT.

This chain connects TRBV28 to TRBJ1-1, with TRBD1 as a possible D gene (6 bases). Germline assignment: CDR1 MDHEN and CDR2 SYDVKM. CDR3 length: 13 residues. Trimming took off 3 bases at V and 1 base at J, with 6 bases between the two ends. The CDR3: CASSFRGNTEAFF. Here the CDR3 DNA reads TGTGCCAGCAGTTTCAGGGGGAACACTGAAGCTTTCTTT.

The J gene is TRBJ2-7, the V gene TRBV7-2, with 11 nucleotides matching TRBD1. This CDR3 comprises 15 residues. V was pared by 5 bases and J by 3 bases, with 6 bases of the junction left unmatched. The germline V gene has CDR1 SGHTA and CDR2 FQGNSA. The CDR3 here is CASSPRTGGGYEQYF. The DNA of the CDR3 is TGTGCCAGCAGCCCCCGGACAGGGGGCGGCTACGAGCAGTACTTC.

This clone appeared a few times. This chain joins TRBV5-1 and TRBJ2-7; 10 bases align to TRBD1. The CDR3 is 16 residues long. V lost 3 bases and J lost 2; bases outside the gene matches: 8. Looked up from germline, CDR1 is SGHRS and CDR2 is YFSETQ. Here the CDR3 DNA reads TGCGCCAGCAGCTGGGGACAGGGGATGAGGGCCTACGAGCAGTACTTC. This codes for CASSWGQGMRAYEQYF. The whole variable domain, filled in from reference TRBV5-1 and TRBJ2-7, reads KAGVTQTPRYLIKTRGQQVTLSCSPISGHRSVSWYQQTPGQGLQFLFEYFSETQRNKGNFPGRFSGRQFSNSRSEMNVSTLELGDSALYLCASSWGQGMRAYEQYFGPGTRLTVT.

The CDR3 nucleotides read TGCGCCAGCAGCTTAAACAGGGGTCACACTTACGAGCAGTACTTC. Encoded protein: CASSLNRGHTYEQYF. V is TRBV5-1 and J is TRBJ2-7, with 7 bases that match TRBD1. This CDR3 is 15 amino acids long. Per germline, CDR1 SGHRS and CDR2 YFSETQ. The V gene end was trimmed by 2 bases and the J gene end by 4 bases; junction bases not matched to a gene: 9.

The chain is built from TRBV18 and TRBJ1-4; TRBD1 matches at 10 bases. V trimming: 3 bases; J trimming: 5 bases; junction bases outside the gene matches: 6. CDR3 length: 16 residues. Germline-derived CDR1 and CDR2 are KGHSH and LQKENI. The CDR3 protein is CASSPTTGGRNEKLFF. The CDR3 region has the DNA TGTGCCAGCTCACCCACGACAGGGGGCCGAAATGAAAAACTGTTTTTT.

V gene TRBV5-6 combines with J gene TRBJ2-5; weak D call: TRBD2 (6 bases). The V end was cut by 4 bases, the J end by 4 bases, with 20 bases between. This CDR3 is built from 16 residues. Germline lookup yields CDR1 SGHDT and CDR2 YYEEEE. The CDR3 protein is CASSAITPSVGETQYF. The CDR3 bases are TGTGCCAGCAGCGCTATCACCCCTAGCGTGGGAGAGACCCAGTACTTC.

This chain connects TRBV10-3 to TRBJ1-5; tentative D call: TRBD1 (5 bases). CDR1 and CDR2 from the germline V gene are ENHRY and SYGVKD. The CDR3 spans 17 residues. Trimming removed 2 bases from V and 4 bases from J, with 18 bases in between. The DNA for the CDR3 is TGTGCCATCAGTGAGGAAAAAGGGGAAGCAAGAAATCAGCCCCAGCATTTT. As protein: CAISEEKGEARNQPQHF.

This rearrangement joins TRBV19 to TRBJ2-7; D is possibly TRBD1 (6 bases). The V end was cut by 2 bases, the J end by 0 bases, with 14 bases between. The CDR3 consists of 16 residues. Germline lookup yields CDR1 LNHDA and CDR2 SQIVND (reference sequence). Written as DNA, the CDR3 is TGTGCCAGTAGTATATCTACAGGGCCGGGCTCCTACGAGCAGTACTTC. Amino acids: CASSISTGPGSYEQYF.

The chain links TRBV19 to TRBJ1-5; 8 nucleotides match TRBD1. V dropped 8 bases and J dropped 1; count of bases not matched to a gene: 13. Germline assignment: CDR1 LNHDA and CDR2 SQIVND (reference sequence). The CDR3 runs to 17 residues. CDR3 in DNA: TGTGCCAGTTCGACGTTACAGGGGGTCTGGAGCAATCAGCCCCAGCATTTT. Its translation is CASSTLQGVWSNQPQHF.

V and J are TRBV11-3 and TRBJ2-5; possibly TRBD2 for D (6 bases). V shed 5 bases and J shed 4 bases, with 17 bases lying between them. The V gene's germline CDR1 is SGHNT and CDR2 YENEEA. The CDR3 has 15 amino acids. The CDR3 sequence is CASSPRGGGGETQYF. The CDR3 nucleotides are TGTGCCAGCAGCCCACGTGGGGGAGGAGGAGAGACCCAGTACTTC.

This chain uses TRBV5-1 with TRBJ2-5, with 7 bases that match TRBD1. Trimming at V came to 3 bases and at J to 4 bases, leaving 18 bases not matched to a gene. The CDR3 covers 18 residues. Germline CDR1 reads SGHRS; CDR2 reads YFSETQ. CDR3 nucleotide sequence: TGCGCCAGCAGCTATTCCGGGACAGCGACCGTACCGGGAGAGACCCAGTACTTC. It yields the protein CASSYSGTATVPGETQYF.

This clone was detected once. The V call is TRBV10-3, the J call TRBJ1-5; 7 bases are shared with TRBD1. The junction had 5 bases not matched to a gene; V was cut back by 5 bases and J by 7 bases. The CDR3 loop spans 13 amino acids. CDR1 and CDR2 from the germline V gene are ENHRY and SYGVKD. The CDR3 is CAISYRGNQPQHF. In DNA form, the CDR3 reads TGTGCCATCAGTTACAGGGGAAACCAGCCCCAGCATTTT.

The chain links TRBV4-3 to TRBJ2-3; 10 bases match TRBD2. Germline CDR1 reads LGHNA; CDR2 reads YSLEER. Trimming cost V 0 bases and J 3 bases; bases outside gene matches: 15. The length of the CDR3 is 20 residues. The CDR3, as DNA: TGCGCCAGCAGCCAAGAATTTGCTAGCGGGAGCGCCCGATATACAGATACGCAGTATTTT. Translating it yields CASSQEFASGSARYTDTQYF.

This clone was observed a single time. The chain joins TRBV6-6 to TRBJ1-3, with D hard to call. The CDR3 covers 15 residues. V lost 5 bases and J 0 bases, leaving 11 bases between the germline ends. Germline CDR1 MNHNY, CDR2 SVGAGI (reference sequence). CDR3 region: CASSRPGLSGNTIYF. Written as DNA, the CDR3 is TGTGCCAGCAGTAGACCCGGACTCTCTGGAAACACCATATATTTT.